This record looks at one T cell receptor (beta chain) sequence and its context. This clonotype has ten or more counts. The antigen this receptor binds is unknown. No much larger clone exists at a distance of one base, and base qualities are not known. The germline V gene sets CDR1 to MDHEN and CDR2 to SYDVKM. The CDR3 numbers 12 residues from cysteine through phenylalanine. Of all the DNA, just the CDR3 is kept, 36 bases in frame from base 1. V is shortened by 4 bases, J by 1 base, and the region joining them spans 2 bases. The data originate from a study of tumor-infiltrating lymphocytes in oesophageal squamous cell carcinoma (dated by TCRdb to the mid-2010s). The method was PCR. For sequencing, an Illumina HiSeq 2000 was employed. TCRdb trimmed public reads at Q25 via fastp, called clones via MiXCR and kept in-frame beta chains. Each CDR3 protein gets just one entry, which takes the most common genes and DNA from the rows behind it. Counted in this sample were approximately 20,000 distinct CDR3 sequences; more than 35% of them appeared once. In total, the top ten clones hold roughly 36% of the sample.

The chain is made from TRBV28 and TRBJ1-5, with no reliable assignment of the D segment. The receptor's source is a male donor with esophageal squamous cell carcinoma. The sequenced material came from esophageal tumor tissue. The CDR3 in this case is CASSWSNQPQHF. At the DNA level, the sequence is TGTGCCAGCAGTTGGAGCAATCAGCCCCAGCATTTT.